Presented here are 18 T cell receptor beta chains from one specimen sequenced in a study of T cell responses to AZD1222 COVID-19 vaccine. Generated by immunoSEQ multiplex PCR, the TCRdb table keeps only in-frame clones and is missing some. The repertoire holds roughly 140,000 clones, with about 90% as singletons. This specimen consisted of peripheral blood, obtained on day 0 of AZD1222 vaccination. The receptors stem from an adult in good health.

J is TRBJ2-5 and V is TRBV5-5, with D perhaps matching TRBD1 or TRBD2 (8 bases each). Between the trimmed V and J ends, which lost 3 bases and 5 bases, there was a span of 26 bases. Looked up from germline, CDR1 is SGHKS and CDR2 is YYEKEE (reference sequence). This CDR3 has 18 residues. CDR3 in amino acids: CASSWRAWAGGGGETQYF. The DNA of the CDR3 is TGTGCCAGCAGCTGGAGGGCTTGGGCAGGGGGCGGGGGGGAGACCCAGTACTTC.

In this sample, this clone turned up a few times. This rearrangement joins TRBV28 to TRBJ2-7; possibly TRBD1 or TRBD2 for D (5 bases each). The CDR3 loop spans 14 amino acids. Trimming shortened V by 6 bases and J by 2 bases, and 14 bases separated the two germline ends. Per the germline V gene, CDR1 is MDHEN and CDR2 is SYDVKM. The CDR3 DNA follows: TGTGCCAGCAGCGACTCCGGGACCCCCTACGAGCAGTACTTC. It yields the protein CASSDSGTPYEQYF.

The chain couples TRBV3-1 (or the pseudogene TRBV3-2) to TRBJ2-7, with TRBD2 identical over 14 bases. Germline-derived CDR1 and CDR2 are LGHDT and YNNKEL (reference sequence). The CDR3 is 19 amino acids. With V trimmed by 5 bases and J by 0 bases, 12 bases remained unmatched. CDR3 DNA: TGTGCCAGCAGCGGTGGGGGACTAGCGGGAGATGGAGGCTCCTACGAGCAGTACTTC. It encodes CASSGGGLAGDGGSYEQYF.

V is TRBV7-2 and J is TRBJ2-2, with a tentative D call TRBD2 (5 bases). This CDR3 has 15 residues. CDR1 is SGHTA, CDR2 FQGNSA, per germline. The V end lost 0 bases, the J end lost 5 bases, and 10 bases lay between the germline ends. The CDR3 loop is CASSLAGARTGELFF. CDR3 sequence (DNA): TGTGCCAGCAGCTTAGCGGGAGCTCGAACCGGGGAGCTGTTTTTT. Using reference TRBV7-2 and TRBJ2-2 for the parts outside the CDR3, the full variable domain is GAGVSQSPSNKVTEKGKDVELRCDPISGHTALYWYRQSLGQGLEFLIYFQGNSAPDKSGLPSDRFSAERTGGSVSTLTIQRTQQEDSAVYLCASSLAGARTGELFFGEGSRLTVL.

V usage is TRBV14 and J usage is TRBJ2-1, with a tentative D call TRBD2 (5 bases). The CDR3 totals 14 residues. Germline V gene data show CDR1 as SGHDN and CDR2 as FVKESK. The V and J ends lost 1 base and 9 bases respectively, with 13 bases between them. CDR3 region: CASSQVSGRTEQFF. The CDR3 DNA sequence: TGTGCCAGCAGCCAAGTGAGCGGTAGGACTGAGCAGTTCTTC.

V gene TRBV6-5 combines with J gene TRBJ1-2, with 9 nucleotides matching TRBD1. Trimming took 6 bases from V and 7 from J; bases not matched to a gene: 9. CDR3 length: 14 amino acids. Germline CDR1 and CDR2: MNHEY and SVGAGI. The chain's CDR3 is CASSKQGAPGGYTF. The CDR3, as DNA: TGTGCCAGCAGCAAACAGGGGGCGCCTGGTGGCTACACCTTC.

The chain combines TRBV12-3 or TRBV12-4 with TRBJ1-2; D gene unclear. V shed 3 bases and J shed 9 bases, with 14 bases lying between them. CDR3 length: 13 residues. The CDR3 nucleotides read TGTGCCAGCAGTTTCAGTAGAGGCGAACGCTACACCTTC. Its translation: CASSFSRGERYTF.

This CDR3 reads CASSAGTSVYNEQFF. CDR3 coding DNA: TGTGCCAGCAGCGCTGGGACTAGCGTATACAATGAGCAGTTCTTC. The rearrangement joins TRBV7-3 to TRBJ2-1, with 10 bases that match TRBD2. From germline, CDR1 is SGHTA and CDR2 FQGTGA. Unmatched junction bases numbered 5, after V lost 5 bases and J lost 4 bases. The CDR3 has 15 residues.

This chain uses TRBV15 with TRBJ1-1; D is unclear. In germline, CDR1 is LNHNV, CDR2 YYDKDF (reference sequence). V was pared by 5 bases and J by 3 bases, with 7 bases between. The CDR3 contains 12 residues. CDR3 sequence (DNA): TGTGCCACCAGCCGTGCGGACACTGAAGCTTTCTTT. This sequence encodes CATSRADTEAFF.

The V gene is TRBV6-6, the J gene TRBJ2-2; no definite D call. The germline V gene encodes CDR1 MNHNY and CDR2 SVGAGI (reference sequence). CDR3 length: 14 residues. V was pared by 4 bases and J by 2 bases, with 8 bases between. DNA for the CDR3: TGTGCCAGCAGTTCCGACATTAACACCGGGGAGCTGTTTTTT. It is translated as CASSSDINTGELFF.

In nucleotides, the CDR3 is TGTGCCAGCAGCCAAGAGAGGGGCACGGGACGCGAGCAGTACTTC. Encoded protein: CASSQERGTGREQYF. This chain connects TRBV4-2 to TRBJ2-7, with D perhaps assigned TRBD1 or TRBD2 (5 bases each). Germline V gives CDR1 LGHNA, CDR2 YNFKEQ. V dropped 0 bases and J dropped 6 bases, with 15 bases sitting between them. The CDR3 is 15 residues long.

The rearrangement uses TRBV30 and TRBJ2-2; D uncertain. The CDR3 sequence is 13 residues long. V gave up 0 bases and J gave up 6 bases, with 8 bases separating them. Germline V gene lookup returns CDR1 GTSNPN and CDR2 SVGIG (reference sequence). CDR3 protein: CAWSVGSPGELFF. The CDR3 coding sequence is TGTGCCTGGAGTGTGGGTAGCCCCGGGGAGCTGTTTTTT.

The V and J genes are TRBV6-5 and TRBJ2-1; 9 bases match TRBD1. V was clipped by 0 bases and J by 5 bases; unmatched bases: 5. Germline loops: CDR1 MNHEY, CDR2 SVGAGI. The CDR3 length is 16 residues. Here the CDR3 reads CASSYSLGQGNNEQFF. CDR3 DNA: TGTGCCAGCAGTTACTCGCTGGGACAGGGCAACAATGAGCAGTTCTTC.

V and J are TRBV21-1 and TRBJ1-5; no check of the table's D call, TRBD1, against the DNA was made. TRBV21-1 is an annotated pseudogene. CDR3 length equals 20 residues. As DNA, the CDR3 is TGTGCCAGCAGCAAGGAAGACAGGGGGCCTCGATCTTATAGCAATCAGCCCCAGCATTTT. This codes for CASSKEDRGPRSYSNQPQHF.

The chain employs TRBV11-2 and TRBJ2-7, with D maybe TRBD2 (6 bases). CDR1 SGHAT and CDR2 FQNNGV come from the germline V gene. CDR3 length: 14 residues. The germline V and J ends were trimmed by 5 bases and 4 bases, with 15 bases remaining between them. DNA of the CDR3: TGTGCCAGCAGCGAAAGGACTACCCCATACGAGCAGTACTTC. This gives the protein CASSERTTPYEQYF.

This clone was counted between two and nine times. The V call is TRBV6-5, the J call TRBJ1-3, with 8 bases lining up with TRBD1. Trimming cost V 4 bases and J 4 bases; bases outside gene matches: 6. The CDR3 totals 15 residues. In germline, CDR1 is MNHEY, CDR2 SVGAGI. The DNA for the CDR3 is TGTGCCAGCAGTTTAAAACAGGGGGAGGGAAACACCATATATTTT. It codes for CASSLKQGEGNTIYF.

The chain uses TRBV6-5 and TRBJ2-2; D is perhaps TRBD1 (5 bases). Germline CDR1 and CDR2: MNHEY and SVGAGI. V lost 7 bases and J 3 bases, leaving 15 bases between the germline ends. This CDR3 region has 15 residues. The CDR3 region is CASNWGSRDTGELFF. In DNA form, the CDR3 reads TGTGCCAGCAACTGGGGCAGTCGGGACACCGGGGAGCTGTTTTTT.

This clone was observed a few times. The chain recombines TRBV5-8 with TRBJ2-5; TRBD1 might be the D (5 bases). Germline CDR1 is SGHTS and CDR2 is YDEGEE. This CDR3 has 14 amino acids. Trimming removed 4 bases at V and 2 bases at J, with 12 bases between. DNA for the CDR3: TGTGCCAGCAGCCCACGACAGCTACAAGAGACCCAGTACTTC. Protein sequence: CASSPRQLQETQYF.